This entry lists 2 T cell receptor beta chains sequenced from one sample in a study of T cell repertoires in cytomegalovirus infection. One entry per CDR3 protein, called by TCRdb with MiXCR from the reads. The sample has about 740,000 distinct CDR3 sequences, less than 40% seen once. Input material: PBMCs. The source is a human donor in good health (CMV status not recorded). Some clones in this sample may be carry-over from other donors' samples.

This clonotype was counted a single time. Its ends do not fully match the called genes, so a read error is possible. The chain recombines TRBV19 with TRBJ1-2; a weak D match, TRBD1 (6 bases). The germline gives CDR1 LNHDA, CDR2 SQIVND (reference sequence). CDR3 length equals 15 residues. CDR3 residues: CASRRQVSTNYDYTF. CDR3 DNA sequence: TGTGCCAGTCGACGACAGGTATCCACTAACTATGACTACACCTTC. Variable domain in full (rest from reference TRBV19 and TRBJ1-2): DGGITQSPKYLFRKEGQNVTLSCEQNLNHDAMYWYRQDPGQGLRLIYYSQIVNDFQKGDIAEGYSVSREKKESFPLTVTSAQKNPTAFYLCASRRQVSTNYDYTFGSGTRLTVV.

This clonotype occurred a few times. The chain recombines TRBV7-2 with TRBJ2-7, with D possibly being TRBD2 (6 bases). The V gene lost 5 bases and the J gene lost 12 bases, with 20 bases spanning the gap. The CDR3 consists of 13 residues. Germline CDR1 SGHTA, CDR2 FQGNSA. CDR3 sequence: CASSARAPGDRYF. The CDR3 DNA is TGTGCCAGCAGCGCCCGGGCCCCGGGGGATCGGTACTTC.